This entry features one T cell receptor beta chain sequence. The target of this receptor is not known. Base quality data are lacking; no much larger clone is found one base away. This sample stems from a study of shared clonotypes between healthy human individuals (dated by TCRdb to about 2020). Context from the whole study: Three men and a couple of women, aged 18 to 49 years, made up the cohort. For each donor, three plates each were used for CD4 naive and CD4 memory, two plates were used for CD8 naive, and one plate was used for CD8 memory. To estimate repertoire size and how much clonotypes are shared between individuals, the study performed deep sequencing of blood TCR repertoires from 4 to 6 healthy adults. Libraries were prepared and TCR repertoires were sequenced by different laboratories using diverse techniques, in order to increase sequencing depth and limit assay-specific biases. Each donor's leukapheresis produced roughly between roughly 0.85 and 9.5 billion PBMCs.

Using the deep immunoSEQ assay, TCR CDR3 regions were amplified from genomic DNA by multiplex PCR. For each cell subset, the extracted genomic DNA was distributed evenly across all wells of several immunoSEQ 96-well plates, and each plate served as one replicate. For sorted subsets, each replicate PCR was loaded with around 200 ng genomic DNA, equivalent to approximately 33,000 T cell genomes. Purified libraries were measured with a Qubit 3.0 fluorometer, size-checked on a Bioanalyzer 2100, and measured again with the KAPA Library Quantification kit. Every immunoSEQ 96-well plate was sequenced on a dedicated single-read 150-cycle Illumina NextSeq 550 flow cell. On the study's bioinformatics: Because the immunoSEQ output included only junctional sequences and no quality scores, the filtering could not be the same as the filtering used for full-length reads. To assign V/J genes and CDR3, sequences were annotated against IMGT germline references using PyIR, a Python wrapper for IgBLAST v1.9. Any read was removed if the V/J assignment was weak (E-value above 1e-6), the CDR3 was missing, or the read contained stop codons, out-of-frame junctions, or ambiguous translated residues. V3J clonotypes were defined as sequences sharing the same inferred V gene, J gene, and CDR3 amino acid sequence. The percentage overlap between two repertoires was calculated by dividing the number of shared unique clonotypes by the size of the smaller repertoire. Richness of each repertoire was evaluated using RTK rarefaction, the Chao1 estimator, and Recon v2.1 estimates of unobserved clonotypes. For all TCRbeta clonotypes obtained by the gDNA method from a handful of donors, generation probabilities were computed with OLGA. TCRdb re-hosts the immuneACCESS table, in-frame sequences only. Its copies lack some clones; in the studies checked, an unresolved V gene accounts for under half of them, and the cause for the rest is not known. V, J and clone size derive from that table, while D and trimming were established from the DNA sequence. This sample is represented by some 680,000 clones; more than 70% of them were singletons. Together, the top ten hold about 1.8% of the sample.

Taken from the germline V gene, the CDR1 and CDR2 loops are SGHTA and FQGNSA. V is reduced by 5 bases and J by 4 bases, leaving a spacing of 15 bases between them. The CDR3 goes from the cysteine to the phenylalanine over 15 residues. Only the CDR3 region is kept as DNA, spanning 45 bases read in frame from base 1. General conclusions and limits of the study: Estimated clonotype richness was generally larger for naive than for memory subsets. Pairwise subsampling led to the expectation that sequencing depth would affect the degree of clonotype sharing among donors. Rarefaction of sorted-subset datasets indicated incomplete sequencing despite the large sequencing depth. Around 5.4% of naive CD4, 3.5% of naive CD8, about 2.4% of memory CD4, and more than 0.35% of memory CD8 clonotypes were shared across several donors. Because the study included only a small number of donors, the genetic and exposure-history diversity represented was limited. Compared with non-shared clonotypes, clonotypes shared by all four sorted-subset donors had higher generation probabilities. Only blood was sampled, and tissue TCR repertoires likely differ from those in blood.

Healthy HIV-negative adults with no recently reported acute infections or vaccinations were included as donors. Only Caucasian adults living in Nashville, Tennessee, USA were represented among the donors. CD4+ T cells were enriched through magnetic negative selection, after which naive cells were positively selected on CD45RA and the remaining negative fraction served as the memory subset. Blood was obtained by leukapheresis, after which PBMCs were separated by Ficoll-Histopaque density gradient centrifugation and cryopreserved in liquid nitrogen vapor phase. Analytical flow cytometry was used to check the purity and quantity of every magnetically sorted T cell population. From each sorted fraction, genomic DNA was isolated and quantified by UV absorbance on a Nanodrop 2000c.

The sequence joins TRBV7-2 to TRBJ2-1; no confident D gene assignment can be made. This receptor was identified in a woman aged 25 to 45 in good health. Sequencing used memory CD4+ T cells sorted from blood. The cell subset or site label for this specimen denotes: CD45RA-negative fraction. The CDR3 is CASSQVALTYNEQFF. Here is the DNA: TGTGCCAGCAGCCAAGTTGCCTTGACTTACAATGAGCAGTTCTTC.